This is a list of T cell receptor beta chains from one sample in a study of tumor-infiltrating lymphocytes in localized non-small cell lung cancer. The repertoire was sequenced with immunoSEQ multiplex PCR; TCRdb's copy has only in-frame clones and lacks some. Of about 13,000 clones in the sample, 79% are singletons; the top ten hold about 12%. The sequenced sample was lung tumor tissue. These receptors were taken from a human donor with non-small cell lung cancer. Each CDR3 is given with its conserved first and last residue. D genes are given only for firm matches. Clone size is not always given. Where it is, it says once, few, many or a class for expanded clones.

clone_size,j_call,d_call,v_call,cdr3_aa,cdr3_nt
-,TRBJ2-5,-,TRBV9,CASSSPPGETQYF,TGTGCCAGCAGCTCTCCCCCAGGGGAGACCCAGTACTTC
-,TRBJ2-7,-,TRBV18,CASSSGSYEQYF,TGTGCCAGCTCATCCGGGTCCTACGAGCAGTACTTC
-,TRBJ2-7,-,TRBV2,CASSESPYEQYF,TGTGCCAGCAGTGAATCTCCCTACGAGCAGTACTTC
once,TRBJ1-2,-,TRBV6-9,CASSDVSQDGYTF,TGTGCCAGCAGTGACGTCAGTCAGGATGGCTACACCTTC
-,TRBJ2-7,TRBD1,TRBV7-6,CASSAPDRVHEQYF,TGTGCCAGCAGCGCCCCCGACAGGGTCCACGAGCAGTACTTC
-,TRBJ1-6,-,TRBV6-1,CASSEAGGPLHF,TGTGCCAGCAGTGAAGCTGGGGGTCCCCTCCACTTT
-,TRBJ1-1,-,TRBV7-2,CASSLGGGIGTEAFF,TGTGCCAGCAGCTTAGGCGGGGGGATCGGCACTGAAGCTTTCTTT
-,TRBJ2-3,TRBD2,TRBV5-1,CASSPGTSGGLHTQYF,TGCGCCAGCAGCCCAGGGACTAGCGGGGGGTTACATACGCAGTATTTT
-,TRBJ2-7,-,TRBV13,CASSLSPTYEQYF,TGTGCCAGCAGCTTATCACCGACCTACGAGCAGTACTTC
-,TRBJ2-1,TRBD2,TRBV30,CAWSGRLAGATGNEQFF,TGTGCCTGGAGTGGGCGACTAGCGGGAGCTACGGGGAATGAGCAGTTCTTC
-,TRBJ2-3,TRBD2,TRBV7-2,CASSPEGLAEDTQYF,TGTGCCAGCAGCCCGGAAGGACTAGCGGAAGATACGCAGTATTTT
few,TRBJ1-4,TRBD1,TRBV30,CAWGTGQGAYDNEKLFF,TGTGCCTGGGGTACGGGACAGGGGGCTTATGATAATGAAAAACTGTTTTTT